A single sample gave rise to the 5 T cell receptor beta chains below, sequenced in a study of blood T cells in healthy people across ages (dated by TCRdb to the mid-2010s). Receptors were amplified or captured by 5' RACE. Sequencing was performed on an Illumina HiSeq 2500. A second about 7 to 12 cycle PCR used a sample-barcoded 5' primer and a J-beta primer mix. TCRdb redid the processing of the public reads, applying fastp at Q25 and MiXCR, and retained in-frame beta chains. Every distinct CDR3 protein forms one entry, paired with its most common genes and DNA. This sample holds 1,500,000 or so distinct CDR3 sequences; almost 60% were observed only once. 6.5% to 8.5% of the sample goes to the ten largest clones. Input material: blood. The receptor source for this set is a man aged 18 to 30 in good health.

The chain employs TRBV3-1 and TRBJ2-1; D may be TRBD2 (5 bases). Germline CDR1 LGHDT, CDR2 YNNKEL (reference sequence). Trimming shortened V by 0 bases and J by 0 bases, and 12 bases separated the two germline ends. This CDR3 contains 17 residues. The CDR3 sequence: CASSQDSSGLSYNEQFF. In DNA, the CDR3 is TGTGCCAGCAGCCAAGATTCGAGCGGCCTCTCCTACAATGAGCAGTTCTTC.

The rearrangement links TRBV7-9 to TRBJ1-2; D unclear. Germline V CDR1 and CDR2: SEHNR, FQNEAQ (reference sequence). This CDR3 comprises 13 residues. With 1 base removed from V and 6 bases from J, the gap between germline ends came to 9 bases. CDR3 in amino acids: CASSLEGQNGYTF. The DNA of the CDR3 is TGTGCCAGCAGCTTAGAGGGCCAGAATGGCTACACCTTC.

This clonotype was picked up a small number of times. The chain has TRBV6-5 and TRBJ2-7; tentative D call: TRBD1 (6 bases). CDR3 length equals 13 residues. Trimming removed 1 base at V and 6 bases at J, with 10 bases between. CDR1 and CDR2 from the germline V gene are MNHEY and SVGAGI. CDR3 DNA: TGTGCCAGCAGTTACTTGCCACAGGGCGAGCAGTACTTC. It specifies CASSYLPQGEQYF.

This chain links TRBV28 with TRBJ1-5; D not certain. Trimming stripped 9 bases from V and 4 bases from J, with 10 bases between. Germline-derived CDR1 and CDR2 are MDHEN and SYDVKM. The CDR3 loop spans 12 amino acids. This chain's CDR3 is CASVAGNQPQHF. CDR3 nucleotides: TGTGCCAGTGTGGCAGGTAATCAGCCCCAGCATTTT. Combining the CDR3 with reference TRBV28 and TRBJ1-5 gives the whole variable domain DVKVTQSSRYLVKRTGEKVFLECVQDMDHENMFWYRQDPGLGLRLIYFSYDVKMKEKGDIPEGYSVSREKKERFSLILESASTNQTSMYLCASVAGNQPQHFGDGTRLSIL.

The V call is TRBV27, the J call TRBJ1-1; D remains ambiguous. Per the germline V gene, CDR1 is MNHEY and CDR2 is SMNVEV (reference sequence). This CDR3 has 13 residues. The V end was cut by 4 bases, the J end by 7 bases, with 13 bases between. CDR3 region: CASSSWVGGEAFF. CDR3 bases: TGTGCCAGCAGTTCGTGGGTGGGTGGTGAAGCTTTCTTT.